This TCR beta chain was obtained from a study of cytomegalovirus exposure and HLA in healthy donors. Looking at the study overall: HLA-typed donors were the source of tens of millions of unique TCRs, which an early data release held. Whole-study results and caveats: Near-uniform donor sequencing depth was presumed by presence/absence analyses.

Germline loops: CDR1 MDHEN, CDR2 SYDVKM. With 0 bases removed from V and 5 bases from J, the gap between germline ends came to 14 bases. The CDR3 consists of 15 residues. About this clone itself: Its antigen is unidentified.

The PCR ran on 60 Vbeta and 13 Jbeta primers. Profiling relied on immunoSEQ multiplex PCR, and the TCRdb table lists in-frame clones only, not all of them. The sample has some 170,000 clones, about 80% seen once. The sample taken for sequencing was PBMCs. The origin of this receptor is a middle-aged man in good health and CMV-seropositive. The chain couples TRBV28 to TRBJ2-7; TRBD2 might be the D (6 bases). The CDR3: CASSLWAGGTNEQYF. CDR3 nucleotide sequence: TGTGCCAGCAGTTTATGGGCCGGGGGTACGAACGAGCAGTACTTC.